This TCR beta chain was captured in a study of identical twins. TCRdb called the 5' RACE reads again in MiXCR, with one record for every CDR3 protein. This sample has 470,000 or so distinct CDR3 sequences, with about 24% found just once. Germline values: CDR1 SGHTA, CDR2 FQGNSA. The CDR3 covers 13 residues. With V trimmed by 1 base and J by 9 bases, 4 bases remained unmatched. In addition, the sample was reused for a study of T cells expressing NK-cell markers.

The sequence was obtained from a woman between 18 and 29 years old in good health. The chain carries TRBV7-2 and TRBJ2-7; 9 nucleotides agree with TRBD1. The sequenced material came from CD4+ T cells sorted from blood. The CDR3 is CASSLVMGQGQYF. The CDR3 bases are TGTGCCAGCAGCTTAGTGATGGGACAGGGGCAGTACTTC.